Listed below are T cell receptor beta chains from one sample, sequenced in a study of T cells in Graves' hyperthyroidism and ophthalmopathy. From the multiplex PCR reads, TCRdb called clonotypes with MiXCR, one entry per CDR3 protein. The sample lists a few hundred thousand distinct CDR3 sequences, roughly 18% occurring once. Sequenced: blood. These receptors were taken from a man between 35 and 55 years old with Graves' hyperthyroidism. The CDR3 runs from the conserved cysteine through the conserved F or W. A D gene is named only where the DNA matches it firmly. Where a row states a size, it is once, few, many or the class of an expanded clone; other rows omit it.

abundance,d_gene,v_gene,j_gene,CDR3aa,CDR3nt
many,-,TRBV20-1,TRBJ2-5,CSHYQGNSLETQYF,TGCAGTCATTACCAAGGGAACTCCCTGGAGACCCAGTACTTC
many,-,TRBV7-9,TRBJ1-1,CASSLGGHPNTEAFF,TGTGCCAGCAGCTTAGGGGGACACCCGAACACTGAAGCTTTCTTT
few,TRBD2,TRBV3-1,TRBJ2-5,CASSQGLAGGSETQYF,TGTGCCAGCAGCCAAGGGCTAGCGGGGGGTTCGGAGACCCAGTACTTC
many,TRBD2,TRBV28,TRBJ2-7,CASSLSASGSYEQYF,TGTGCCAGCAGTTTATCGGCTAGCGGCTCCTACGAGCAGTACTTC
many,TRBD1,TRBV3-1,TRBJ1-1,CASSPRGRGAATEAFF,TGTGCCAGCAGCCCAAGGGGGCGGGGGGCTGCCACTGAAGCTTTCTTT
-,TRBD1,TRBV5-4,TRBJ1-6,CASTPAGTGARYSPLHF,TGTGCCAGCACCCCCGCCGGGACAGGGGCCAGGTATTCACCCCTCCACTTT
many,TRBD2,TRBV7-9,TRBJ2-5,CASSPPGLAGETQYF,TGTGCCAGCAGCCCACCGGGACTAGCGGGAGAGACCCAGTACTTC
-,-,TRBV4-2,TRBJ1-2,CASSQGGGSVYGYTF,TGTGCCAGCAGCCAAGGGGGGGGGTCGGTCTATGGCTACACCTTC
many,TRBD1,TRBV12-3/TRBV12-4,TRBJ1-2,CASSPRQGTNYGYTF,TGTGCCAGCAGTCCCCGACAGGGTACCAACTATGGCTACACCTTC
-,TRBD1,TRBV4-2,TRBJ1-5,CASSQGQVQGEPQHF,TGTGCCAGCAGCCAGGGACAGGTTCAGGGGGAGCCCCAGCATTTT
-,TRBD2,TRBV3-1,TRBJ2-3,CASSQDLGSGESTDTQYF,TGTGCCAGCAGCCAAGATCTAGGTAGCGGGGAAAGCACAGATACGCAGTATTTT
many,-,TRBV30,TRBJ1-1,CAWTEQGVGTEAFF,TGTGCCTGGACCGAACAGGGAGTAGGCACTGAAGCTTTCTTT
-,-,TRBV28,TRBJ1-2,CASSGGNYGYTF,TGTGCCAGCAGCGGCGGCAACTATGGCTACACCTTC
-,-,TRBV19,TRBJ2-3,CASMEKPRGYGTDTQYF,TGTGCCAGTATGGAGAAACCACGGGGCTATGGCACAGATACGCAGTATTTT
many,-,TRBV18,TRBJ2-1,CASSSFSYNEQFF,TGTGCCAGCTCATCATTTTCCTACAATGAGCAGTTCTTC
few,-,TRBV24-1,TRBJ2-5,CATSYLETQYF,TGTGCCACCAGTTATCTTGAGACCCAGTACTTC
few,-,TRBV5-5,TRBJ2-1,CASSPGLSYNEQFF,TGTGCCAGCAGCCCAGGCTTATCCTACAATGAGCAGTTCTTC
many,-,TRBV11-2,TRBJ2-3,CASSLLQSTDTQYF,TGTGCCAGCAGCTTATTGCAGAGCACAGATACGCAGTATTTT
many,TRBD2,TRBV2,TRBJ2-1,CASRTSVHNEQFF,TGTGCCAGCAGAACTAGCGTACACAATGAGCAGTTCTTC
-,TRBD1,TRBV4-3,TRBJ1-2,CASSQRTGDGYTF,TGCGCCAGCAGCCAAAGGACAGGGGATGGCTACACCTTC
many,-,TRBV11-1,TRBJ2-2,CASSFSGSGELFF,TGTGCCAGCAGCTTTTCGGGGTCCGGGGAGCTGTTTTTT
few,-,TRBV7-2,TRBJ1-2,CASSSTGLGNGYTF,TGTGCCAGCAGCTCAACAGGGTTGGGGAATGGCTACACCTTC
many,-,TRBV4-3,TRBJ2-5,CASSQGVGSETQYF,TGCGCCAGCAGCCAAGGAGTGGGATCAGAGACCCAGTACTTC
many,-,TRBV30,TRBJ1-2,CAWSVSEASHGYTF,TGTGCCTGGAGTGTATCAGAGGCGAGCCATGGCTACACCTTC
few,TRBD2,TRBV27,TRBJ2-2,CASSLGSGANTGELFF,TGTGCCAGCAGTTTGGGTAGCGGGGCGAACACCGGGGAGCTGTTTTTT
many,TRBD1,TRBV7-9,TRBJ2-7,CASSLSFGQGASEQYF,TGTGCCAGCAGCTTAAGTTTTGGACAGGGGGCGTCCGAGCAGTACTTC
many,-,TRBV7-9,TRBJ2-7,CASSPEREEQYF,TGTGCCAGCAGCCCCGAACGTGAGGAGCAGTACTTC
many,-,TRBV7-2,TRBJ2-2,CASSLEREVLGPGELFF,TGTGCCAGCAGCTTAGAAAGGGAGGTCCTGGGTCCCGGGGAGCTGTTTTTT
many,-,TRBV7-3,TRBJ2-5,CASSLSIQETQYF,TGTGCCAGCAGCTTGTCTATCCAAGAGACCCAGTACTTC
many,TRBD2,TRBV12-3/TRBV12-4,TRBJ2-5,CASSLSLGGKETQYF,TGTGCCAGCAGTTTATCTCTCGGGGGGAAAGAGACCCAGTACTTC
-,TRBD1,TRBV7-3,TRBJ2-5,CASSLTTGEETQYF,TGTGCCAGCAGCTTAACGACAGGGGAAGAGACCCAGTACTTC